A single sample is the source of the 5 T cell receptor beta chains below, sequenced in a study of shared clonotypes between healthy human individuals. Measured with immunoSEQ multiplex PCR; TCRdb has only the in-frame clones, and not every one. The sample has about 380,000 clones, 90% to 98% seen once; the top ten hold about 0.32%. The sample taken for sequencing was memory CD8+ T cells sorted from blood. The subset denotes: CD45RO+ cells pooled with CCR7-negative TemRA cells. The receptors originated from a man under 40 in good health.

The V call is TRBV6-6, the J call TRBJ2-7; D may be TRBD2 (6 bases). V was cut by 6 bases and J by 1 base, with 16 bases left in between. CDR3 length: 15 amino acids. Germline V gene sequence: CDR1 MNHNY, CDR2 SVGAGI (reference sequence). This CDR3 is CASRYTVGGSYEQYF. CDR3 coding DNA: TGTGCCAGCAGATATACAGTGGGGGGTTCCTACGAGCAGTACTTC.

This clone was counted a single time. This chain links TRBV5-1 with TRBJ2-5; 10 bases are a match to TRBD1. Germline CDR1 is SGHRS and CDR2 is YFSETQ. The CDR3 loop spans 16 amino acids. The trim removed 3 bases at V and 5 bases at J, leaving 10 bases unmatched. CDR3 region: CASSSSGTGEWETQYF. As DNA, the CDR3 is TGCGCCAGCAGCTCCTCCGGGACAGGGGAATGGGAGACCCAGTACTTC.

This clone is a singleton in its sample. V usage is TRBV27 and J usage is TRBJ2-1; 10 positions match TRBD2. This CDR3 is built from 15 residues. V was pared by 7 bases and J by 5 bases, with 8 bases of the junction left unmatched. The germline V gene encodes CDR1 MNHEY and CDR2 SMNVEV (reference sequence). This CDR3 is CASKFLGLADNEQFF. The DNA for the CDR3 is TGTGCCAGCAAATTCCTTGGACTAGCGGACAATGAGCAGTTCTTC.

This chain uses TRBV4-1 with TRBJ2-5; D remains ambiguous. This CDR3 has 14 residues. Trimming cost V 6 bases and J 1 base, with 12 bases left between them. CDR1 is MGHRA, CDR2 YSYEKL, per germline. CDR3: CASSRTVAQETQYF. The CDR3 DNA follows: TGCGCCAGCAGTCGTACGGTCGCCCAAGAGACCCAGTACTTC.

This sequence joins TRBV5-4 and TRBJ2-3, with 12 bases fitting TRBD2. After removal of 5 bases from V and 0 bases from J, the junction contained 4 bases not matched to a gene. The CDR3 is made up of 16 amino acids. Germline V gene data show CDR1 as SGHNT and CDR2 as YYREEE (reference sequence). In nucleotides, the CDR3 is TGTGCCAGCAGGTCGCTAGCGGGAGGGAGCACAGATACGCAGTATTTT. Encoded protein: CASRSLAGGSTDTQYF.